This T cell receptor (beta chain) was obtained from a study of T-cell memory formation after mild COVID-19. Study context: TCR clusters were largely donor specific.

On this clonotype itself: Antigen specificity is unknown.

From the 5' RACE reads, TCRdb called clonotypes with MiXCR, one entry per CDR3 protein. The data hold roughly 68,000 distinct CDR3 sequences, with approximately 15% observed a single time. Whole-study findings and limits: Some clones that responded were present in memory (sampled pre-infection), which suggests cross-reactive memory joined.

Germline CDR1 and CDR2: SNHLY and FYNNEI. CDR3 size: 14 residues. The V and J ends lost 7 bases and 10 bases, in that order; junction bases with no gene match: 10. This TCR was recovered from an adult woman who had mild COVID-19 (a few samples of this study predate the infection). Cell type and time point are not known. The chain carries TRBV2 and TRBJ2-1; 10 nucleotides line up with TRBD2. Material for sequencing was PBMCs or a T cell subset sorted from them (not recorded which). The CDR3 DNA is TGTGCCAGCAATGGGCTAGCGGGAGTTGGAGAGCAGTTCTTC. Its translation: CASNGLAGVGEQFF.